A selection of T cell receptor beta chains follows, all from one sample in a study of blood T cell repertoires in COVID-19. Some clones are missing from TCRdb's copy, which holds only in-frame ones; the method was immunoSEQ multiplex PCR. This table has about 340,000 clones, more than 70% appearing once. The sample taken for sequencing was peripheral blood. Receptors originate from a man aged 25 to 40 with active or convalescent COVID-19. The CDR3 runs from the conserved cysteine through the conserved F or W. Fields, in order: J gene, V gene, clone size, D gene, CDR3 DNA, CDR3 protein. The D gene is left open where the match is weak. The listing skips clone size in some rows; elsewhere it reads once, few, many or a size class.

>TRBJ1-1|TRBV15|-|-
TGTGCCACCAGCAGAGATGAGGATTGGAACACTGAAGCTTTCTTT
CATSRDEDWNTEAFF
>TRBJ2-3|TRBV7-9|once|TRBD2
TGTGCCAGCAGCCACCACGGCCTAGCGGGGACACGCACAGATACGCAGTATTTT
CASSHHGLAGTRTDTQYF
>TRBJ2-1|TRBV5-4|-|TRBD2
TGTGCCAGCAGCGTGAGCGGGAGGGCCGGGAATGAGCAGTTCTTC
CASSVSGRAGNEQFF
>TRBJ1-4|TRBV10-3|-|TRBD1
TGTGCCACTCCGGGACAGGGGGTACGTGAAAAACTGTTTTTT
CATPGQGVREKLFF
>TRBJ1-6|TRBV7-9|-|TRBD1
TGTGCCAGCAGCCTCGGGACAGGGGGCTCACCCCTCCACTTT
CASSLGTGGSPLHF
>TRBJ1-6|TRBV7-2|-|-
TGTGCCAGCAGCTTGAGCACAGCCCCCGATCAGACACCCCTCCACTTT
CASSLSTAPDQTPLHF
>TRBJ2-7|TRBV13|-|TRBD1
TGTGCCAGCAGCCCCGGACAGGGGCCCTACGAGCAGTACTTC
CASSPGQGPYEQYF
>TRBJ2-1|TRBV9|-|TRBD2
TGTGCCAGCAGCGTGTCCCCTGCGAGGACTAGCGGGAAAAATGAGCAGTTCTTC
CASSVSPARTSGKNEQFF
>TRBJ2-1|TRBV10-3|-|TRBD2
TGTGCCATCAGTGATACCCTAGCGGGGGGGAACAATGAGCAGTTCTTC
CAISDTLAGGNNEQFF
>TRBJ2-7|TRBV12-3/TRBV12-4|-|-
TGTGCCAGCGCCTCCGGTCCCCGGGAGCAGTACTTC
CASASGPREQYF
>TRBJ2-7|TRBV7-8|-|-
TGTGCCAGCAGCCACAGACGGATTCATGCCTACGAGCAGTACTTC
CASSHRRIHAYEQYF
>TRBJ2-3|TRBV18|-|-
TGTGCCAGCTCACTCACAGGGATTCGGACAGATACGCAGTATTTT
CASSLTGIRTDTQYF
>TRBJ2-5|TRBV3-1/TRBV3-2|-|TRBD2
TGTGCCAGCAGCCGACATGGGGGGGACGGGGATACCCAGTACTTC
CASSRHGGDGDTQYF
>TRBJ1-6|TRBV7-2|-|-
TGTGCCAGCAGCCTTAATAATTCACCCCTCCACTTT
CASSLNNSPLHF
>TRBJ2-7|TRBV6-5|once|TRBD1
TGTGCCAGCAGCAGGACAACAGGGGGGTCGTACGAGCAGTACTTC
CASSRTTGGSYEQYF
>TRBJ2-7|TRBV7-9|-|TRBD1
TGTGCCAGCAGCTCTACAGCGGACAGGGCTTACGAGCAGTACTTC
CASSSTADRAYEQYF
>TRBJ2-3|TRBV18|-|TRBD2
TGTGCCAGCTCACCTGTGCTAGCGGGGGCAGATACGCAGTATTTT
CASSPVLAGADTQYF
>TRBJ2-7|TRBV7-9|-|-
TGTGCCAGCAGCCTAGGATCTGGCGGCAACTTCTACGAGCAGTACTTC
CASSLGSGGNFYEQYF
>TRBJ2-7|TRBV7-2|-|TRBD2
TGTGCCAGCAGCCTCAGCGGGGGCCCCTTTTACGAGCAGTACTTC
CASSLSGGPFYEQYF
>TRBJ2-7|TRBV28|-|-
TGTGCCAGTCCAAGAGGGAGCTCGAGCTCCTACGAGCAGTACTTC
CASPRGSSSSYEQYF
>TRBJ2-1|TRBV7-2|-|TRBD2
TGTGCCAGCACCGGGGGGAGCTCCTACAATGAGCAGTTCTTC
CASTGGSSYNEQFF
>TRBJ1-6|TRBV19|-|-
TGTGCCAGTAGTATAGATGCCAGGAACAATTCACCCCTCCACTTT
CASSIDARNNSPLHF
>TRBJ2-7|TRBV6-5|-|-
TGTGCCAGCACCCCCCTCCGGGGGGCCAGGGAGCAGTACTTC
CASTPLRGAREQYF
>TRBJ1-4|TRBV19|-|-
TGTGCCAGTAGTACCTCGGGGGGTAATGAAAAACTGTTTTTT
CASSTSGGNEKLFF
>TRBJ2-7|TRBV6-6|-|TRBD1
TGTGCCAGCAGTGACAGGACAGGCCAGGAGCGCGAGCAGTACTTC
CASSDRTGQEREQYF
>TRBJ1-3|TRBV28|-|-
TGTGCCAGCAGCTTTGGAAACACCATATATTTT
CASSFGNTIYF
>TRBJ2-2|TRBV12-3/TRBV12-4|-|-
TGTGCCAGCAGCACTTCCGGGGAGCTGTTTTTT
CASSTSGELFF
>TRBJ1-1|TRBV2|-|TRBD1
TGTGCCAGCAGTGATCCCGACAGGGAGAACACTGAAGCTTTCTTT
CASSDPDRENTEAFF
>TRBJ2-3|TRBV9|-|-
TGTGCCAGCAGCGTTTTAGGGGGGGCAGATACGCAGTATTTT
CASSVLGGADTQYF
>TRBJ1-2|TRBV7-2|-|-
TGTGCCAGCAGGCCCATCGGCAGGGAAAACTATGGCTACACCTTC
CASRPIGRENYGYTF
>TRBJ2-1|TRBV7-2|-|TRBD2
TGTGCCAGCAGTTATACCGGGACTAGCGGGGGCAATGAGCAGTTCTTC
CASSYTGTSGGNEQFF
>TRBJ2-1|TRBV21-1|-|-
TGTGCCAGCAGCCAATTACACGGGGATGAGCAGTTCTTC
CASSQLHGDEQFF
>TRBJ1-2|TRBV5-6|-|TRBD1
TGTGCCAGCAGCTGGTGGACAGGGGACTCTAACTATGGCTACACCTTC
CASSWWTGDSNYGYTF
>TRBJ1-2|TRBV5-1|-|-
TGCGCCAGCGAAACGGGGGTTCTTGGGTACACCTTC
CASETGVLGYTF
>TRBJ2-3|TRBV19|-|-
TGTGCCAGTAGTATCTCGCGGGACAGTACAGATACGCAGTATTTT
CASSISRDSTDTQYF
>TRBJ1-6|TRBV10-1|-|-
TGCGCCAGGGAGGGGCCCAGTTCACCCCTCCACTTT
CAREGPSSPLHF
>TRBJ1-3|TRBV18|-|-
TGTGCCAGCTCACCGTCCACACCTTTCTCTGGAAACACCATATATTTT
CASSPSTPFSGNTIYF
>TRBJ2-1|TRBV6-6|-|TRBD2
TGTGCCAGCAGTACCACTAGCGGGGGGTACAATGAGCAGTTCTTC
CASSTTSGGYNEQFF
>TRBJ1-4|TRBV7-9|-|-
TGTGCCAGCAGCTTAGTCGGTGAAAAACTGTTTTTT
CASSLVGEKLFF
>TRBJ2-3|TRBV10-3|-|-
TGTGCCATCAGTGAGAATCAGGGAGATACGCAGTATTTT
CAISENQGDTQYF
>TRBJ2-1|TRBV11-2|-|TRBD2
TGTGCCAGCAGCTTAGTCTCGGGACTAGGTCACAATGAGCAGTTCTTC
CASSLVSGLGHNEQFF
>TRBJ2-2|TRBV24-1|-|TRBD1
TGTGCCACCAGTGAGCCGGGACAGGGGGCCGGGGAGCTGTTTTTT
CATSEPGQGAGELFF
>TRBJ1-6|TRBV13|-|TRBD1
TGTGCCAGCAGCTTTGGGACAGGGAATTCACCCCTCCACTTT
CASSFGTGNSPLHF